This T cell receptor beta chain was sequenced for a study of PD-L1 blockade in urothelial cancer. Study background: The patients had undergone anywhere from 0 to 3 prior chemotherapy regimens. Analyzed time points were 3 weeks (second dose) and 6 weeks after therapy began.

Only in-frame clones appear in the TCRdb table, and some are missing; sequencing was by immunoSEQ multiplex PCR. The repertoire holds some 51,000 clones, with 85% to 90% as singletons. There are 12 residues in the CDR3. The germline V gene has CDR1 LNHDA and CDR2 SQIVND (reference sequence). Trimming took 8 bases from V and 3 from J; bases not matched to a gene: 1. Time point here: peripheral blood 6 weeks after treatment start. This specimen consisted of PBMCs, obtained around atezolizumab (anti-PD-L1) treatment. V usage is TRBV19 and J usage is TRBJ2-1; 7 bases are shared with TRBD1. The receptor comes from a man in his sixties with urothelial cancer. CDR3 bases: TGTGCCAGTCGGACAGGCTACAATGAGCAGTTCTTC. Translation: CASRTGYNEQFF.